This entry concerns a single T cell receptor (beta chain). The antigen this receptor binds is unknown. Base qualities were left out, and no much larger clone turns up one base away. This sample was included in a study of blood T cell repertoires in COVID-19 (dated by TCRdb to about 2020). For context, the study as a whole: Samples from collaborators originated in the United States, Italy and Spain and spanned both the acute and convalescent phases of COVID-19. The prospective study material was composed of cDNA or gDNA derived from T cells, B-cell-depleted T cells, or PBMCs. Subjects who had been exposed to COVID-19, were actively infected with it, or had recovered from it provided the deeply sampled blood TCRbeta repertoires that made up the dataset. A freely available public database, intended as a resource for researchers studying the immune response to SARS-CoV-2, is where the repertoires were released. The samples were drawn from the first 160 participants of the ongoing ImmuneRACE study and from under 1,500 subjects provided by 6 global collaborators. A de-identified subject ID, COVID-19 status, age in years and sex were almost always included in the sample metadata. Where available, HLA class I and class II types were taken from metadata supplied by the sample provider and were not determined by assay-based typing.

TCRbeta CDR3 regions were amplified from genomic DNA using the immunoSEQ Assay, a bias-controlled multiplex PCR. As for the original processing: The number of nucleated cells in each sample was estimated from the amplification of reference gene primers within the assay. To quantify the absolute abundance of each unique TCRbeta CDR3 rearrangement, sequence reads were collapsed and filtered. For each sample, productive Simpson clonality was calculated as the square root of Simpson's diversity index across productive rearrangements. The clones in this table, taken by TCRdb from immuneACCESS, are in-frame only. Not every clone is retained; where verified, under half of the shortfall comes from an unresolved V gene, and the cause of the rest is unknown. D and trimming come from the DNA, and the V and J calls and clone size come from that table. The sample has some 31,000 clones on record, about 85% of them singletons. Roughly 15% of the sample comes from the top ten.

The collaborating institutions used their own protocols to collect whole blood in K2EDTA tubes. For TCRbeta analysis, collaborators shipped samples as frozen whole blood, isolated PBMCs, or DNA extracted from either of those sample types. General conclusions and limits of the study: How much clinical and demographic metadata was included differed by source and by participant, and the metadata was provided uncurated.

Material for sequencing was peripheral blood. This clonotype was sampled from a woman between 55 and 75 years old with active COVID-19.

The CDR3 loop reads CASSPLNRQETQYF. The DNA sequence follows: TGTGCCAGCAGTCCCCTAAACCGACAAGAGACCCAGTACTTC. This chain is built from TRBV7-2 and TRBJ2-5; no D segment can be confidently identified. CDR1 SGHTA and CDR2 FQGNSA are derived from the germline V gene. V and J lose 6 bases and 2 bases, and a span of 13 bases separates them. Its CDR3 holds 14 amino acids, cysteine through phenylalanine. Only the CDR3 region is kept as DNA, spanning 42 bases read in frame from base 1.